Listed below are T cell receptor beta chains from one sample, sequenced in a study of control samples from healthy donors and cancer patients. Sequencing used immunoSEQ multiplex PCR; TCRdb keeps in-frame clones, though not all of them. The sample yields under 300,000 clones, 82% seen once. Input material: PBMCs. The receptor source for this set is a woman aged 55-70 years with lung cancer. CDR3s include the opening cysteine and the closing phenylalanine or tryptophan. D genes are given only for firm matches. Clone size is stated in some rows and not others, as once, few, many or a class when expanded.

CDR3 protein,D gene,V gene,clone size
CASSGLAGGEQYF,TRBD2,TRBV6-6,-
CASSSGQINEKLFF,-,TRBV6-5,-
CASSGSQGNQPQHF,-,TRBV10-2,-
CASSLVDRVRSPLHF,TRBD1,TRBV27,-
CASRGNTGELFF,-,TRBV6-5,-
CASSSGTGVSEQYF,TRBD1,TRBV5-1,-
CASNSGGVGYTF,-,TRBV12-3/TRBV12-4,-
CASRSGQGALNAEAFF,TRBD1,TRBV5-4,-
CASSFRGNYGYTF,TRBD1,TRBV5-8,-
CAWSVRPAEQYF,-,TRBV30,-
CASSREGGAVSYEQYF,-,TRBV18,-
CASSPPGQGSEKLFF,TRBD1,TRBV9,-
CAISRVDTGELFF,-,TRBV10-3,once
CASSTMGQLRHGYTF,TRBD1,TRBV13,-
CAISGGGSYEQYF,-,TRBV10-3,-
CASSQSGTNQPQHF,-,TRBV28,once
CASTEGGLRTEAFF,-,TRBV6-5,-
CASSLAATGILRSYTF,TRBD1,TRBV27,-